A selection of T cell receptor beta chains follows, all from one sample in a study of control samples from healthy donors and cancer patients. Generated by immunoSEQ multiplex PCR, the TCRdb table keeps only in-frame clones and is missing some. This table has approximately 89,000 clones, more than 70% appearing once. Sequenced sample: blood. These receptors all stem from a man aged 45-65 years in good health. The CDR3 runs from the conserved cysteine through the conserved F or W. The D gene is left open where the match is weak. Rows may omit the clone size; those that give it use once, few, many or a size class.

J gene,V gene,D gene,CDR3 length,clone size,CDR3 DNA,CDR3 protein
TRBJ2-7,TRBV25-1,TRBD2,17,once,TGTGCCAGCAGTATAAATCCGGGACTAGCGGGAAGCTACGAGCAGTACTTC,CASSINPGLAGSYEQYF
TRBJ2-1,TRBV7-2,NA,15,NA,TGTGCCAGCAGCTTAGATCCCGGGAGTGGAAATGAGCAGTTCTTC,CASSLDPGSGNEQFF
TRBJ2-5,TRBV5-6,NA,13,NA,TGTGCCAGCAGCTTAGGGCAGTTCGGAACCCAGTACTTC,CASSLGQFGTQYF
TRBJ1-6,TRBV7-9,NA,12,NA,TGTGCCAGCGACCGGGAGGGGTCACCCCTCTACTTT,CASDREGSPLYF
TRBJ1-6,TRBV9,NA,17,NA,TGTGCCAGCAGCGTAGAGGGAGGGCTCTCCTATAATTCACCCCTCCACTTT,CASSVEGGLSYNSPLHF
TRBJ1-4,TRBV9,NA,14,once,TGTGCCAGCAGCGTCGGGGGGCCAGAGGAAAAACTGTTTTTT,CASSVGGPEEKLFF
TRBJ2-3,TRBV18,NA,13,NA,TGTGCCAGCTCACCTTCCGCGGGAGATACGCAGTATTTT,CASSPSAGDTQYF
TRBJ2-4,TRBV5-1,TRBD2,17,NA,TGCGCCAGCAGCTTGGTGGCTAGCGGGTCCCTCAAAAACATTCAGTACTTC,CASSLVASGSLKNIQYF
TRBJ1-5,TRBV2,NA,13,NA,TGTGCCAGCGTTCAGGCCGGAAACCAGCCCCAGCATTTT,CASVQAGNQPQHF
TRBJ1-1,TRBV7-2,NA,13,NA,TGTGCCAGCAGGCAGGGTGGGTACACTGAAGCTTTCTTT,CASRQGGYTEAFF
TRBJ2-7,TRBV18,NA,15,NA,TGTGCCAGCTCACCAACACAGGGACCCTTGTTGTCGCAGTACTTC,CASSPTQGPLLSQYF
TRBJ2-3,TRBV2,NA,17,NA,TGTGCCAGCAGTGAATTCCAAGCGGACCTTAGTCCAGATACGCAGTATTTT,CASSEFQADLSPDTQYF
TRBJ2-7,TRBV4-3,TRBD2,15,NA,TGCGCCAGCAGCCAAGGACTAGCGGGAGGGTACGAGCAGTACTTC,CASSQGLAGGYEQYF
TRBJ1-2,TRBV5-1,NA,14,NA,TGCGCCAGCAGCTTGTTAGGGGAAAGCTATGGCTACACCTTC,CASSLLGESYGYTF
TRBJ1-2,TRBV6-5,TRBD1,15,NA,TGTGCCAGCTTTAACCGGGACAGCACTAACTATGGCTACACCTTC,CASFNRDSTNYGYTF
TRBJ2-5,TRBV9,NA,14,few,TGTGCCAGCAGCGTTGGACAACTCCAAGAGACCCAGTACTTC,CASSVGQLQETQYF
TRBJ1-2,TRBV28,TRBD1,14,NA,TGTGCCAGCAGTTTCCCTGGACAGGGCGGCGGCTACACCTTC,CASSFPGQGGGYTF
TRBJ2-7,TRBV11-2,TRBD2,19,NA,TGTGCCAGCAGCTTAAAGGTTCACTTGGGTAGCGGGAGGCTCTACGAGCAGTACTTC,CASSLKVHLGSGRLYEQYF
TRBJ2-3,TRBV27,NA,15,NA,TGTGCCACCATTGGGCTTACTCCTAGCACAGATACGCAGTATTTT,CATIGLTPSTDTQYF
TRBJ1-1,TRBV7-8,NA,14,NA,TGTGCCAGCAGCTTATTCCCCGGGACGATTGAAGCTTTCTTT,CASSLFPGTIEAFF
TRBJ2-5,TRBV5-4,NA,13,NA,TGTGCCAGCAGCTTAGACAGGCAAGAGACCCAGTACTTC,CASSLDRQETQYF
TRBJ1-1,TRBV2,NA,12,NA,TGTGCCAGCACCATGACGGGAACTGAAGCTTTCTTT,CASTMTGTEAFF
TRBJ1-1,TRBV7-7,TRBD1,15,NA,TGTGCCAGCAGCTTCTCGACAGGGCCTAACAGTGAAGCTTTCTTT,CASSFSTGPNSEAFF
TRBJ2-3,TRBV6-6,NA,12,NA,TGTGCCAGCAGTTACGAGGAGGATACGCAGTATTTT,CASSYEEDTQYF
TRBJ1-1,TRBV7-7,NA,14,NA,TGTGCCAGCAGCCCGGTGGCGGTGAACACTGAAGCTTTCTTT,CASSPVAVNTEAFF
TRBJ2-1,TRBV7-3,NA,14,NA,TGTGCCAGCAGCCCGCTGACCCACGGGGATGAGCAGTTCTTC,CASSPLTHGDEQFF
TRBJ1-1,TRBV18,NA,14,NA,TGTGCCAGCTCACCGTTCGACAGCCGCCTGAATAAGGTCTTT,CASSPFDSRLNKVF
TRBJ1-3,TRBV5-4,NA,14,few,TGTGCCAGCAGCTTACGGAGCTCTGGAAACACCATATATTTT,CASSLRSSGNTIYF
TRBJ2-7,TRBV6-1,NA,12,NA,TGTGCCAGCAGTGAAAACGACTACGAGCAGTACTTC,CASSENDYEQYF